The clone carrying this T cell receptor beta chain has a count of ten or more. What it recognizes is unknown. TCR beta CDR3 amplification used RNA transcripts. The authors performed first-round RT-PCR with HTBI primers and then a second-round multiplex PCR. TCRdb independently ran MiXCR on the multiplex PCR reads; one entry per CDR3 protein. The repertoire includes about 500,000 distinct CDR3 sequences, approximately 15% of them detected once, and 9.5% to 10% sits in the top ten. Orbital computed tomography and thyroid ultrasound, along with TRAb, serum thyroxine and clinical symptoms, underpinned diagnosis. It was from around 10 ml of fresh peripheral blood that the PBMCs came. Between the trimmed V and J ends, which lost 8 bases and 8 bases, there was a span of 13 bases. The CDR3 contains 11 residues. Germline values: CDR1 MNHEY, CDR2 SVGAGI. This sample is part of a study of Graves' ophthalmopathy and Graves' hyperthyroidism.

The study, taken as a whole, reports: Appearing in blood as well were most expanded thyroid clonotypes above 0.001 frequency.

Sequencing was performed on blood. The chain recombines TRBV6-5 with TRBJ2-7; D uncertain. This receptor was taken from a woman aged 30 to 39 with Graves' ophthalmopathy. The CDR3 nucleotides read TGTGCCAGCGTTCAAACTATTAAGCAGTACTTC. This sequence encodes CASVQTIKQYF.